Below, 21 T cell receptor beta chains from the same sample are listed, as sequenced in a study of T-cell memory formation after mild COVID-19 (dated by TCRdb to about 2021). The library relied on 5' RACE. Sequencing was performed on an Illumina NovaSeq 6000. TCRdb itself trimmed the public reads at Q25 with fastp, ran MiXCR and retained productive beta chains. One record per CDR3 amino acid sequence lists the most common genes and DNA. The sample table records roughly 450,000 distinct CDR3 sequences; more than 15% of these occur just once. The top ten clones comprise approximately 21% of the sample. The material sequenced was PBMCs or a T cell subset sorted from them (not recorded which). These receptors were obtained from a man aged 18 to 30 who had mild COVID-19 (a few samples of this study predate the infection). The sample titles of this study are shuffled in the database, so cell type and time point are left out; the donor was told from shared clones.

This chain uses TRBV7-2 with TRBJ1-2, with no clear D. Between the trimmed V and J ends, which lost 5 bases and 4 bases, there was a span of 14 bases. CDR1 is SGHTA and CDR2 is FQGNSA in the germline V gene. The CDR3 spans 14 residues. Here the CDR3 DNA reads TGTGCCAGCAGCCCCAGGCAAACCCTCTATGGCTACACCTTC. Its protein is CASSPRQTLYGYTF.

The chain uses TRBV5-1 and TRBJ2-5; 10 bases fit TRBD1. This CDR3 region has 14 residues. CDR1 and CDR2 (germline): SGHRS, YFSETQ. Losses at the gene ends were 3 bases for V and 9 bases for J; bases not matched to a gene: 8. In DNA, the CDR3 is TGCGCCAGCAGCTGGCCCGGGACAGGGGAGGCCCAGTACTTC. It is translated as CASSWPGTGEAQYF.

This chain connects TRBV4-3 to TRBJ2-7; unclear D gene. The germline gives CDR1 LGHNA, CDR2 YSLEER. V was clipped by 3 bases and J by 7 bases, with 19 bases between them. The CDR3 totals 15 residues. CDR3 nucleotide sequence: TGCGCCAGCAGCCAGGCGGTGGGCTCCCGAAAGGAGCAGTACTTC. This sequence encodes CASSQAVGSRKEQYF.

The chain uses TRBV7-9 and TRBJ1-1; D gene uncertain. This CDR3 has 15 amino acids. Germline V CDR1 and CDR2: SEHNR, FQNEAQ (reference sequence). The V end lost 3 bases, the J end lost 0 bases, and 11 bases lay between the germline ends. CDR3 DNA sequence: TGTGCCAGCAGCTTGGGCAGCACCTTGAACACTGAAGCTTTCTTT. This translates into CASSLGSTLNTEAFF.

CDR3 region: CASSLKGRYQETQYF. CDR3 DNA: TGTGCCAGCAGCTTGAAAGGGAGGTACCAAGAGACCCAGTACTTC. The chain combines TRBV11-2 with TRBJ2-5; D might be TRBD2 (6 bases). CDR3 length: 15 amino acids. The germline V gene has CDR1 SGHAT and CDR2 FQNNGV. V lost 3 bases, J lost 0 bases, and 11 bases lay in between.

This clonotype was counted between two and nine times. The gene calls are TRBV5-1 and TRBJ1-2; D unresolved. The CDR3 loop spans 13 amino acids. V dropped 4 bases and J dropped 5 bases, with 12 bases sitting between them. The germline V gene encodes CDR1 SGHRS and CDR2 YFSETQ. The CDR3 is CASSLPDGYGYTF. CDR3 DNA: TGCGCCAGCAGCCTCCCGGACGGATATGGCTACACCTTC.

The chain combines TRBV24-1 with TRBJ2-1; weak D call: TRBD2 (6 bases). Germline CDR1 and CDR2: KGHDR and SFDVKD. Trimming left V 3 bases short and J 4 bases short, with 15 bases between. There are 16 residues in the CDR3. The chain's CDR3 is CATSDSTARGYNEQFF. In DNA form, the CDR3 reads TGTGCCACCAGTGATAGTACGGCACGGGGGTACAATGAGCAGTTCTTC.

The J gene is TRBJ2-2, the V gene TRBV10-3; perhaps TRBD1 as D (5 bases). Trimming took 6 bases from V and 3 from J, leaving 17 bases between them. Looked up from germline, CDR1 is ENHRY and CDR2 is SYGVKD. The CDR3 is 16 amino acids. In DNA form, the CDR3 reads TGTGCCATCAGGGGTGACGCAGGGCGGTACACCGGGGAGCTGTTTTTT. Translation: CAIRGDAGRYTGELFF.

This sequence joins TRBV5-1 and TRBJ2-3; TRBD1 matches 8 bases. Germline V gene lookup returns CDR1 SGHRS and CDR2 YFSETQ. V was pared by 4 bases and J by 3 bases, with 4 bases of the junction left unmatched. This CDR3 comprises 14 residues. CDR3 in amino acids: CASSATGGTDTQYF. The CDR3 nucleotides read TGCGCCAGCAGCGCCACAGGGGGGACAGATACGCAGTATTTT. The full variable domain, its missing parts supplied by reference TRBV5-1 and TRBJ2-3, is KAGVTQTPRYLIKTRGQQVTLSCSPISGHRSVSWYQQTPGQGLQFLFEYFSETQRNKGNFPGRFSGRQFSNSRSEMNVSTLELGDSALYLCASSATGGTDTQYFGPGTRLTVL.

This chain links TRBV4-2 with TRBJ2-5; weak D call: TRBD1 (5 bases). The germline V gene encodes CDR1 LGHNA and CDR2 YNFKEQ. The V gene lost 3 bases and the J gene lost 3 bases, with 11 bases spanning the gap. CDR3 length equals 14 residues. CDR3 bases: TGTGCCAGCAGCCACAGGGATATTGAAGAGACCCAGTACTTC. It codes for CASSHRDIEETQYF.

The J gene is TRBJ2-7, the V gene TRBV5-1, with TRBD2 matching over 8 bases. CDR1 SGHRS and CDR2 YFSETQ come from the germline V gene. There are 13 residues in the CDR3. V gave up 3 bases and J gave up 6 bases; unmatched junction bases: 5. CDR3 sequence (DNA): TGCGCCAGCAGCTACGGCGCGGGAGGCGAGCAGTACTTC. Its protein product is CASSYGAGGEQYF.

This clonotype appeared many times. The V call is TRBV12-3 or TRBV12-4, the J call TRBJ1-1; D is unresolved. V gave up 2 bases and J gave up 5 bases, with 9 bases separating them. The CDR3 is 13 amino acids. The CDR3 is CASSLNHDTEAFF. For the CDR3, the DNA is TGTGCCAGCAGTTTAAATCACGATACTGAAGCTTTCTTT.

The chain combines TRBV20-1 with TRBJ2-3, with no clear D. Germline CDR1 is DFQATT and CDR2 is SNEGSKA (reference sequence). Trimming removed 4 bases at V and 9 bases at J, with 8 bases between. The CDR3 is made up of 10 amino acids. This chain's CDR3 is CSAIYRTQYF. The CDR3 region has the DNA TGCAGTGCTATATACCGGACGCAGTATTTT.

This sequence joins TRBV7-8 and TRBJ1-1; D is unclear. In germline, CDR1 is SGHVS, CDR2 FQNEAQ. The V end lost 6 bases, the J end lost 3 bases, and 14 bases lay between the germline ends. This CDR3 has 14 amino acids. The CDR3, as DNA: TGTGCCAGCAGACCCTTTACATCGGACACTGAAGCTTTCTTT. Translated, it gives CASRPFTSDTEAFF. Full variable domain (rest looked up from reference TRBV7-8 and TRBJ1-1): GAGVSQSPRYKVAKRGQDVALRCDPISGHVSLFWYQQALGQGPEFLTYFQNEAQLDKSGLPSDRFFAERPEGSVSTLKIQRTQQEDSAVYLCASRPFTSDTEAFFGQGTRLTVV.

The chain employs TRBV7-9 and TRBJ2-1; 7 nucleotides match TRBD1. Germline CDR1 and CDR2: SEHNR and FQNEAQ (reference sequence). V dropped 7 bases and J dropped 5; count of bases not matched to a gene: 8. This CDR3 region has 14 residues. The CDR3 sequence: CASKGAEIDNEQFF. CDR3 DNA sequence: TGTGCCAGCAAGGGGGCAGAGATAGACAATGAGCAGTTCTTC.

The chain carries TRBV7-3 and TRBJ1-2, with 10 bases matching TRBD1. Losses at the gene ends were 4 bases for V and 7 bases for J; bases not matched to a gene: 3. CDR1 SGHTA and CDR2 FQGTGA come from the germline V gene. This CDR3 contains 13 residues. CDR3 residues: CASSSTGGGGYTF. The DNA of the CDR3 is TGTGCCAGCAGCTCGACAGGGGGCGGTGGCTACACCTTC.

The V call is TRBV18, the J call TRBJ2-5, with D perhaps matching TRBD2 (7 bases). The CDR3 loop spans 15 amino acids. Trimming stripped 0 bases from V and 1 base from J, with 9 bases between. CDR1 is KGHSH, CDR2 LQKENI, per germline. CDR3 coding DNA: TGTGCCAGCTCACCACCGGGGGGGCTCCAAGAGACCCAGTACTTC. This sequence encodes CASSPPGGLQETQYF.

This chain joins TRBV4-3 and TRBJ2-5; 15 bases agree with TRBD2. V dropped 4 bases and J dropped 5; count of bases not matched to a gene: 14. Germline loops: CDR1 LGHNA, CDR2 YSLEER. This CDR3 is 19 amino acids long. The CDR3 here is CASSPQAPSGTSGGETQYF. The CDR3 DNA sequence: TGCGCCAGCAGCCCACAGGCGCCATCCGGGACTAGCGGGGGGGAGACCCAGTACTTC.

This clonotype was found a few times. The chain links TRBV20-1 to TRBJ2-1; 8 bases match TRBD1. The J segment lost 3 bases and the V segment lost 1 base, leaving 5 bases of the junction unmatched. Germline CDR1 reads DFQATT; CDR2 reads SNEGSKA (reference sequence). This CDR3 has 15 amino acids. In nucleotides, the CDR3 is TGCAGTGCTAGAGCCCCGGACAGGGTCTACAATGAGCAGTTCTTC. As protein: CSARAPDRVYNEQFF.

J is TRBJ1-2 and V is TRBV7-9; no definite D call. The CDR3 covers 12 residues. CDR1 and CDR2 from the germline V gene are SEHNR and FQNEAQ (reference sequence). Trimming pared 5 bases from V and 4 bases from J, leaving 8 bases between. CDR3 DNA: TGTGCCAGCAGCAACGTGGTCTATGGCTACACCTTC. This codes for CASSNVVYGYTF.

The V and J genes are TRBV12-3 or TRBV12-4 and TRBJ2-1; possibly TRBD1 for D (6 bases). The CDR3 spans 14 residues. V shed 5 bases and J shed 4 bases, with 12 bases lying between them. CDR3 sequence (DNA): TGTGCCAGCAGTCGCCGACAGGAGTACAATGAGCAGTTCTTC. It yields the protein CASSRRQEYNEQFF.